Following are 12 T cell receptor beta chains from one sample sequenced in a study of blood T cell repertoires in COVID-19. Profiled with immunoSEQ multiplex PCR; TCRdb holds only in-frame clones, not every one. The table lists 350,000 to 450,000 clones, more than 85% of them singletons. Sequencing was carried out using peripheral blood. These receptors were taken from a human donor in a cohort sampled during active COVID-19.

The chain couples TRBV12-3 or TRBV12-4 to TRBJ2-1, with a possible D match to TRBD2 (5 bases). Trimming shortened V by 5 bases and J by 8 bases, and 10 bases separated the two germline ends. This CDR3 contains 12 residues. CDR3 loop: CASSKRTYEQFF. Here the CDR3 DNA reads TGTGCCAGCAGTAAGCGGACTTATGAGCAGTTCTTC.

V gene TRBV4-1 combines with J gene TRBJ1-3, with D possibly TRBD1 on 5 matching bases. CDR1 is MGHRA and CDR2 is YSYEKL in the germline V gene. V lost 8 bases, J lost 0 bases, and 17 bases lay in between. The CDR3 runs to 16 residues. The CDR3 DNA is TGCGCCAGCTCAAAAGGTCGACAGAGCTCTGGAAACACCATATATTTT. Its translation is CASSKGRQSSGNTIYF.

The genes are TRBV10-1 and TRBJ2-1; D call uncertain. Germline-derived CDR1 and CDR2 are WNHNN and SYGVQD (reference sequence). CDR3 length: 16 residues. The V end lost 5 bases, the J end lost 0 bases, and 14 bases lay between the germline ends. CDR3 coding DNA: TGCGCCAGCAGTCGGCGGCTAGGAAGCTCCTACAATGAGCAGTTCTTC. This sequence encodes CASSRRLGSSYNEQFF.

The chain is built from TRBV6-5 and TRBJ1-2; no clear D gene. The CDR3 has 14 residues. Germline V gene lookup returns CDR1 MNHEY and CDR2 SVGAGI. The germline V and J ends were trimmed by 5 bases and 6 bases, with 16 bases remaining between them. The CDR3 nucleotides are TGTGCCAGCAGTCTCCGGGGAGGGCAGGATGGCTACACCTTC. Amino acids: CASSLRGGQDGYTF.

V and J are TRBV9 and TRBJ2-5, with D possibly being TRBD2 (6 bases). Trimming removed 4 bases from V and 2 bases from J, with 12 bases in between. Germline CDR1 reads SGDLS; CDR2 reads YYNGEE. This CDR3 is built from 14 residues. Written as DNA, the CDR3 is TGTGCCAGCAGCCGTGGGACTCGGCAAGAGACCCAGTACTTC. Its translation is CASSRGTRQETQYF.

The genes are TRBV5-6 and TRBJ2-2; TRBD2 aligns across 8 bases. Germline-derived CDR1 and CDR2 are SGHDT and YYEEEE. The CDR3 is 16 residues long. V was pared by 4 bases and J by 5 bases, with 10 bases of the junction left unmatched. The CDR3 bases are TGTGCCAGCAGCCGAGCGGGGGCGCGGGGAACCGGGGAGCTGTTTTTT. This translates into CASSRAGARGTGELFF.

The chain joins TRBV9 to TRBJ1-5; 9 bases agree with TRBD1. This CDR3 contains 19 residues. With 1 base clipped from V and 0 bases from J, the junction kept 11 bases outside the gene matches. Germline CDR1 SGDLS, CDR2 YYNGEE. This CDR3 reads CASSVPMRDRENSNQPQHF. CDR3 nucleotides: TGTGCCAGCAGCGTACCGATGCGGGACAGGGAGAATAGCAATCAGCCCCAGCATTTT.

J is TRBJ2-7 and V is TRBV4-2; possibly TRBD1 for D (5 bases). There are 15 residues in the CDR3. With 1 base removed from V and 4 bases from J, the gap between germline ends came to 14 bases. CDR1 is LGHNA and CDR2 is YNFKEQ in the germline V gene. CDR3 in DNA: TGTGCCAGCAGCCAAGGGGCTGGACAACAGTACGAGCAGTACTTC. The encoded protein is CASSQGAGQQYEQYF.

The chain carries TRBV6-5 and TRBJ2-7, with TRBD1 matching 7 bases. The CDR3 loop spans 14 amino acids. V dropped 6 bases and J dropped 0; count of bases not matched to a gene: 5. Germline V gives CDR1 MNHEY, CDR2 SVGAGI. CDR3 protein: CASSQQGSSYEQYF. The CDR3 DNA follows: TGTGCCAGCAGCCAACAGGGGAGCTCCTACGAGCAGTACTTC.

The chain carries TRBV4-2 and TRBJ2-3; D might be TRBD2 (6 bases). The CDR3 has 17 amino acids. Trimming pared 0 bases from V and 1 base from J, leaving 14 bases between. CDR1 LGHNA and CDR2 YNFKEQ come from the germline V gene. In DNA, the CDR3 is TGTGCCAGCAGCCAAGATAGAGAGGGGACTCGCACAGATACGCAGTATTTT. It is translated as CASSQDREGTRTDTQYF.

The chain employs TRBV5-1 and TRBJ1-1; D is unclear. V gave up 0 bases and J gave up 3 bases, with 12 bases separating them. Germline assignment: CDR1 SGHRS and CDR2 YFSETQ. The CDR3 consists of 15 residues. As DNA, the CDR3 is TGCGCCAGCAGCTTGGTGTCGGCCGGGGACACTGAAGCTTTCTTT. Translation gives CASSLVSAGDTEAFF.

The genes are TRBV27 and TRBJ2-1; 8 bases agree with TRBD2. V shed 4 bases, J shed 7 bases, and the junction held 9 bases outside the gene matches. Germline V lookup: CDR1 MNHEY, CDR2 SMNVEV (reference sequence). The CDR3 covers 15 residues. CDR3 amino acids: CASSSLAGGGNEQFF. The CDR3 region has the DNA TGTGCCAGCAGTTCCCTCGCGGGAGGAGGGAATGAGCAGTTCTTC.